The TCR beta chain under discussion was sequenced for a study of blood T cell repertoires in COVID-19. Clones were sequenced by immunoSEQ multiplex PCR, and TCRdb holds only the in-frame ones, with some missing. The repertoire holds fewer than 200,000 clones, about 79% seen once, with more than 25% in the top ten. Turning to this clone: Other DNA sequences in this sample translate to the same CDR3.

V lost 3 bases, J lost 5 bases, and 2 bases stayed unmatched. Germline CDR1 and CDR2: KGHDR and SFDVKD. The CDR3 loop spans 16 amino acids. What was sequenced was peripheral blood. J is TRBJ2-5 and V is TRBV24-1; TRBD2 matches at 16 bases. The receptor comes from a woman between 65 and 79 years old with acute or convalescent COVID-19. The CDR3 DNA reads TGTGCCACCAGTGATGGGACTAGCGGGAGGGGGGAGACCCAGTACTTC. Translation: CATSDGTSGRGETQYF.